This T cell receptor (beta chain) emerged from a study of monozygotic twins with inflammatory bowel disease. General study results and limits: Evidence failed to back one strong IBD-linked signal or clonotype.

TCRdb re-called the 5' RACE reads, yielding one record per CDR3 amino acid sequence without DNA. Its listing shows around 380,000 distinct CDR3 sequences. Of note for this clonotype: The antigen remains undetermined.

From germline, CDR1 is LNHNV and CDR2 YYDKDF (reference sequence). The CDR3 is 14 residues long. The origin of this receptor is a human donor with ulcerative colitis or Crohn's disease, or a healthy co-twin of an affected twin (not recorded which). The sample was blood. The chain joins TRBV15 to TRBJ1-4; TCRdb gives TRBD1 as the D gene, but with no DNA this cannot be confirmed. The CDR3: CATSTQGPLRGQVF. Supplemented by reference TRBV15 and TRBJ1-4, the full variable domain reads DAMVIQNPRYQVTQFGKPVTLSCSQTLNHNVMYWYQQKSSQAPKLLFHYYDKDFNNEADTPDNFQSRRPNTSFCFLDIRSPGLGDTAMYLCATSTQGPLRGQVFGSGTQLSVL.